This T cell receptor beta chain emerged from a study of shared clonotypes between healthy human individuals (dated by TCRdb to between 2020 and 2021). Broadly, across the study: Two women and a few men aged 18 to 49 years were included in the cohort. To estimate repertoire size and how much clonotype sharing occurs between individuals, the study deeply sequenced the blood TCR repertoires of roughly 5 healthy adults. To increase sequencing depth and limit assay-specific biases, different laboratories used diverse techniques to prepare libraries and sequence TCR repertoires. Leukapheresis yielded between about 0.85 and 9 billion PBMCs per donor. For each donor, CD4 naive and CD4 memory were each given three plates, CD8 naive was given two plates, and CD8 memory was given one plate. Paper-wide results and their limitations: Sampling was restricted to blood, and TCR repertoires in tissues likely differ from the TCR repertoires found in blood. Higher generation probabilities were observed for clonotypes shared by all four sorted-subset donors than for non-shared clonotypes. Because the study included a small number of donors, the genetic and exposure-history diversity represented was limited. Sharing across a handful of donors was observed for approximately 5% of naive CD4, 3% to 4% of naive CD8, 2.3% of memory CD4, and 0.4% of memory CD8 clonotypes. Even with the large sequencing depth, rarefaction of the sorted-subset datasets indicated that sequencing was incomplete. Pairwise subsampling led to the expectation that sequencing depth would affect the degree of clonotype sharing among donors. Naive subsets generally had larger estimated clonotype richness than memory subsets did.

V drops 0 bases and J drops 0 bases, leaving 6 bases in between. CDR1 and CDR2, per the germline V gene, are SGDLS and YYNGEE. Taken from cysteine to phenylalanine, the CDR3 has 14 residues. Here the CDR3 DNA is all that survives: 42 bases in frame from base 1. Concerning this clone: No antigen is known for it. No quality values exist for individual bases; no much larger clone is one base distant. Other DNA variants within this sample encode the same CDR3.

Using the deep immunoSEQ assay, TCR CDR3 regions were amplified from genomic DNA by multiplex PCR. Extracted genomic DNA from each cell subset was spread evenly across all wells of several immunoSEQ 96-well plates, with each plate serving as a replicate. Each replicate PCR for sorted subsets received around 0.2 ug genomic DNA, equal to tens of thousands of T cell genomes. Purified libraries were quantified with a Qubit 3.0 fluorometer, sized on a Bioanalyzer 2100, and re-quantified with the KAPA Library Quantification kit. Every immunoSEQ 96-well plate was sequenced on a separate single-read 150-cycle Illumina NextSeq 550 flow cell. The study's own analysis went as follows. Because the immunoSEQ output held only junctional sequences and lacked quality scores, the filtering could not match the filtering applied to full-length reads. To assign V/J genes and CDR3, sequences were annotated using PyIR, a Python wrapper for IgBLAST v1.9, with IMGT germline references. Reads were removed for weak V/J assignments (E-value above 1e-6), missing CDR3, stop codons, out-of-frame junctions, or ambiguous translated residues. V3J clonotypes were defined by identical inferred V gene, J gene, and CDR3 amino acid sequence. To compute the percentage overlap between repertoires, the number of shared unique clonotypes was divided by the size of the smaller repertoire. Three approaches were used to assess repertoire richness: RTK rarefaction, the Chao1 estimator, and Recon v2.1 estimates of unobserved clonotypes. Generation probabilities for all TCRbeta clonotypes obtained by the gDNA method from a handful of donors were computed using OLGA. What TCRdb holds here is the immuneACCESS table cut down to in-frame rearrangements. Part of the clones is not present; checked against another copy, under half of the missing clones reflect an unresolved V gene, and the others are unexplained. That table furnishes V, J and clone size, whereas the DNA furnished D and trimming. A total of hundreds of thousands of clones appear in this sample, 95% to 98% of them only once. The ten largest make up less than 0.35% of the sample.

CD8 naive samples consisted of CD45RO-negative cells that were positively selected for CCR7, yielding a CD45RA+CCR7+ population without TemRA cells. The donors were healthy, HIV-negative adults who had no recently reported acute infections or vaccinations. Every donor was a Caucasian adult living in Nashville, Tennessee, USA. Blood was obtained by leukapheresis, after which PBMCs were separated by Ficoll-Histopaque density gradient centrifugation and cryopreserved in liquid nitrogen vapor phase. Analytical flow cytometry was used to check the purity and quantity of each magnetically sorted T cell population. From each sorted fraction, genomic DNA was isolated and quantified by UV absorbance on a Nanodrop 2000c.

Rearrangement joined TRBV9 to TRBJ1-1; a confident D gene designation cannot be given. What was sequenced was naive CD8+ T cells sorted from blood. Taken with the paper, the label for cell subset or site translates to: CD45RA+CCR7+. This receptor was taken from a man aged 30 to 45 in good health. This receptor has the CDR3 CASSVGTLNTEAFF. The sequenced DNA: TGTGCCAGCAGCGTAGGAACTTTGAACACTGAAGCTTTCTTT.